This T cell receptor (beta chain) was obtained from a study of regulatory T cells in long-lasting Graves disease. The J segment lost 7 bases and the V segment lost 3 bases, leaving 11 bases of the junction unmatched. The CDR3 is 16 residues long. Germline values: CDR1 SGHVS, CDR2 FQNEAQ. Time point described: newly diagnosed GD, antithyroid drugs for less than 3 months. There was RNA extracted from PBMCs, and the TCR library was made from it. For TCR beta, libraries came from iRepertoire HTBI primers and Arm-PCR of CDR3 regions. TCRdb itself ran the multiplex PCR reads through MiXCR, one entry per CDR3 protein. The data show roughly 610,000 distinct CDR3 sequences, with roughly 16% seen just once and around 13% held by the top ten. The same sample was also used in a study of T cells in Graves' hyperthyroidism and ophthalmopathy.

The rearrangement joins TRBV7-8 to TRBJ2-2; the match to TRBD2 covers 7 bases. The clonotype comes from a man aged 18 to 30 with Graves disease. Sample: peripheral blood mononuclear cells (PBMCs), taken at new diagnosis, from a patient treated with antithyroid drugs. The CDR3 region has the DNA TGTGCCAGCAGCTTGGGGCTAGCGGCCCCCAACGGGGAGCTGTTTTTT. It specifies CASSLGLAAPNGELFF.